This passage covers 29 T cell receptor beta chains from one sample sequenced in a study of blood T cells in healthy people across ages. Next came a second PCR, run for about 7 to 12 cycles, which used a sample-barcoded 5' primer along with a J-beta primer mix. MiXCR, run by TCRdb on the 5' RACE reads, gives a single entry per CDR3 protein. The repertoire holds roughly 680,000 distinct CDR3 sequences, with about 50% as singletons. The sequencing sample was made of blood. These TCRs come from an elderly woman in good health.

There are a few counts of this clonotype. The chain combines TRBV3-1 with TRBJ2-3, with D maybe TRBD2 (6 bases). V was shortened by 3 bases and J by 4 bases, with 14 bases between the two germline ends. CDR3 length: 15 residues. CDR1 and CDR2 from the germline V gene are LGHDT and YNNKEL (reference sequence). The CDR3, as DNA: TGTGCCAGCAGCCAGCCTCGGAGGGGCGCAGATACGCAGTATTTT. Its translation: CASSQPRRGADTQYF.

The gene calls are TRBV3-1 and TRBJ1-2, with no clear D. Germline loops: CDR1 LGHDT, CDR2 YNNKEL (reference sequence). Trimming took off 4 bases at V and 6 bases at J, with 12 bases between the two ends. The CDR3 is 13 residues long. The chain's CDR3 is CASSRLVTDGYTF. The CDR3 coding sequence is TGTGCCAGCAGCCGATTGGTTACGGATGGCTACACCTTC.

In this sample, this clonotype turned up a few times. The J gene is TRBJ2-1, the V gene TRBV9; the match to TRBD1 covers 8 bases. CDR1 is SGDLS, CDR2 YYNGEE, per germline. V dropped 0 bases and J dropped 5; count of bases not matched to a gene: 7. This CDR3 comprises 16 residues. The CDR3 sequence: CASSVAAGTGDNEQFF. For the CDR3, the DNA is TGTGCCAGCAGCGTAGCCGCAGGGACAGGAGACAATGAGCAGTTCTTC.

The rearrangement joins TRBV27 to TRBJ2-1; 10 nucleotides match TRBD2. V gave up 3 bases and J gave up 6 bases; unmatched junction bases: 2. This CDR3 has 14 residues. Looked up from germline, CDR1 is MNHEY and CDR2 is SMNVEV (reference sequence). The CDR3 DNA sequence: TGTGCCAGCAGTTTTCTAGCGGGGGTCAATGAGCAGTTCTTC. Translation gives CASSFLAGVNEQFF.

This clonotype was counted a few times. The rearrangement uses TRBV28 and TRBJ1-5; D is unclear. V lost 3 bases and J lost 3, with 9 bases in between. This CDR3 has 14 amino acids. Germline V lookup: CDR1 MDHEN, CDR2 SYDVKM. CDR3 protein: CASSFLQNNQPQHF. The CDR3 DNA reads TGTGCCAGCAGTTTCTTACAGAACAATCAGCCCCAGCATTTT.

The CDR3 is CASRGTGEYQPQHF. The CDR3 DNA follows: TGTGCCAGCAGGGGGACAGGGGAGTATCAGCCCCAGCATTTT. The rearrangement links TRBV12-3 or TRBV12-4 to TRBJ1-5, with 10 bases matching TRBD1. J lost 5 bases, V lost 6 bases, and 4 bases had no gene match. The length of the CDR3 is 14 residues.

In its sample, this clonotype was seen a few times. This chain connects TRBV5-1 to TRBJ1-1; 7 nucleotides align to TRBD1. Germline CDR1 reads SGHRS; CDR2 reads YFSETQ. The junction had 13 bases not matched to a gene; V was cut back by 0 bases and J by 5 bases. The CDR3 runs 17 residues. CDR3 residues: CASSLARDSPEGTEAFF. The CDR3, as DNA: TGCGCCAGCAGCTTGGCCAGGGACAGTCCGGAGGGGACTGAAGCTTTCTTT. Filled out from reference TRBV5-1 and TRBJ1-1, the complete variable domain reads KAGVTQTPRYLIKTRGQQVTLSCSPISGHRSVSWYQQTPGQGLQFLFEYFSETQRNKGNFPGRFSGRQFSNSRSEMNVSTLELGDSALYLCASSLARDSPEGTEAFFGQGTRLTVV.

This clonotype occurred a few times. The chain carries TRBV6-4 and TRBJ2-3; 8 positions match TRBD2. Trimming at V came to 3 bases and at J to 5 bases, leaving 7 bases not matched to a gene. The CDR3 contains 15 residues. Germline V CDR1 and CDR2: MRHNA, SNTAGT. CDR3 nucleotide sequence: TGTGCCAGCAGTGATAAGAGCGGGGGAGGAGATACGCAGTATTTT. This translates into CASSDKSGGGDTQYF.

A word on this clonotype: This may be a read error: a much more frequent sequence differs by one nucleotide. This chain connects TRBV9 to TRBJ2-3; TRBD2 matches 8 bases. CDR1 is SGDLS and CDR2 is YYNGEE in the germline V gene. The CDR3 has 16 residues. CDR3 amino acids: CARSSDGGASTDTQYF. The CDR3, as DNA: TGTGCCCGCAGCTCAGACGGGGGGGCTAGCACAGATACGCAGTATTTT.

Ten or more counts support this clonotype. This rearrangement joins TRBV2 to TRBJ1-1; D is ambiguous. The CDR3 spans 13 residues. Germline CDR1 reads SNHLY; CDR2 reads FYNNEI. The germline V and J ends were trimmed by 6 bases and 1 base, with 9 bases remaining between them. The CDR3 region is CASSDDTNTEAFF. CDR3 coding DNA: TGTGCCAGCAGCGACGACACGAACACTGAAGCTTTCTTT.

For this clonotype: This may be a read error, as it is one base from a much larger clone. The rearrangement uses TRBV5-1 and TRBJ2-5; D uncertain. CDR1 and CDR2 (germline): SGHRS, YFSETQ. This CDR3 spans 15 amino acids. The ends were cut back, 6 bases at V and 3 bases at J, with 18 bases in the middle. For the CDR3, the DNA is TGCGCCAGCACCGCGTTGCCCAGGAAAGAAGAGACCCAGTACTTC. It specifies CASTALPRKEETQYF.

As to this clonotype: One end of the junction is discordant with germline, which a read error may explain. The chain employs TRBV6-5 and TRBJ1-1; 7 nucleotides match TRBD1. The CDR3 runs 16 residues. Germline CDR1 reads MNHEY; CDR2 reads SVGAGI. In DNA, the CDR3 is TGTGCCAGGCCTGCCCCCTACGGGACAGAGAACACTAAAGCTTTCTTT. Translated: CARPAPYGTENTKAFF.

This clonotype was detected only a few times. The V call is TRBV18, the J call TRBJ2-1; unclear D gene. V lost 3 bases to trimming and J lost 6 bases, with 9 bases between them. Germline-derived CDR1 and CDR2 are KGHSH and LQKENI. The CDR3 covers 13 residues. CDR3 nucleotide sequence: TGTGCCAGCTCACCCCCGTCGACCAATGAGCAGTTCTTC. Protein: CASSPPSTNEQFF.

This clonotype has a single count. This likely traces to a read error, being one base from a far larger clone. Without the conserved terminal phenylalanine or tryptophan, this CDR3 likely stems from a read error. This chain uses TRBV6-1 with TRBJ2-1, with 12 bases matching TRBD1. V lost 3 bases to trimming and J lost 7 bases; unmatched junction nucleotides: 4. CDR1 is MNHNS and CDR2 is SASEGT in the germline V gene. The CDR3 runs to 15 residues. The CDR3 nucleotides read TGTGCCAGCAGTGACCGGGACAGGGGGCGGAATGAGCAGTTCGTC. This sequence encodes CASSDRDRGRNEQFV.

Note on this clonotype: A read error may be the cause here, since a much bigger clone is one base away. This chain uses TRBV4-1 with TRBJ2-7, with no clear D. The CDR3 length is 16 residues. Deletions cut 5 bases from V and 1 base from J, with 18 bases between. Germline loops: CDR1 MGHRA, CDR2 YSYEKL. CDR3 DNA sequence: TGCGCCAGCAGCAATACGGTCCGGGCTTCATCCTACGAGCAGTACTTC. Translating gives CASSNTVRASSYEQYF.

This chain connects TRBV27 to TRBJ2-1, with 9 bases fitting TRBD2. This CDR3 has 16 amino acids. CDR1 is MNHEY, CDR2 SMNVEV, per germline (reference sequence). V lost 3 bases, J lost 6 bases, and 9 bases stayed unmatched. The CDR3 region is CASSFQGSGRCNEQFF. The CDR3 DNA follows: TGTGCCAGCAGTTTTCAGGGTAGCGGGAGATGCAATGAGCAGTTCTTC.

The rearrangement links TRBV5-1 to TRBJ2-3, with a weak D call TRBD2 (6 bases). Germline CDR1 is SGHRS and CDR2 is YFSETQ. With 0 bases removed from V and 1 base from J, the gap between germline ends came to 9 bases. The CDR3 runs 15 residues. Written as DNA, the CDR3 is TGCGCCAGCAGCTTGGAACTAGCAGGCACAGATACGCAGTATTTT. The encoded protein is CASSLELAGTDTQYF.

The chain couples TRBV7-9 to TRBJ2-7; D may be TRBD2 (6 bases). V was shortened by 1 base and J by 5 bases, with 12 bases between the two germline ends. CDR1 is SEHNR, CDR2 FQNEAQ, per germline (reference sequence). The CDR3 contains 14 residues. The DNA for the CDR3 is TGTGCCAGCAGCTTAGTGACTAGAGTCCACGAGCAGTACTTC. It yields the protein CASSLVTRVHEQYF.

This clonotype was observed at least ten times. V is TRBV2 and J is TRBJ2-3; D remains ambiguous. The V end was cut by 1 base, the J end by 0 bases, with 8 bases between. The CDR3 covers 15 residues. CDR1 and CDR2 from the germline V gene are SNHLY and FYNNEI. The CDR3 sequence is CASSEEGLSTDTQYF. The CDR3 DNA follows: TGTGCCAGCAGTGAAGAGGGTCTCAGCACAGATACGCAGTATTTT.

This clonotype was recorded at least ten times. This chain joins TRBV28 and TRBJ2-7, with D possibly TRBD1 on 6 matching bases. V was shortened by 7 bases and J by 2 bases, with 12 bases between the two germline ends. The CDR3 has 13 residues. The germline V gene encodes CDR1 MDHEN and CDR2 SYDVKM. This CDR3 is CASTGQNPYEQYF. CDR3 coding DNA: TGTGCCAGCACCGGACAGAATCCCTACGAGCAGTACTTC.

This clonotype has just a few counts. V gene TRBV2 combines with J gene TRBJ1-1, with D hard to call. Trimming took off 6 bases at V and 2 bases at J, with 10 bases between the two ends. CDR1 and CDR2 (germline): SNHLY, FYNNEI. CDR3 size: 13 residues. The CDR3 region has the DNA TGTGCCAGCAGATGGACCATTAACACTGAAGCTTTCTTT. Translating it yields CASRWTINTEAFF.

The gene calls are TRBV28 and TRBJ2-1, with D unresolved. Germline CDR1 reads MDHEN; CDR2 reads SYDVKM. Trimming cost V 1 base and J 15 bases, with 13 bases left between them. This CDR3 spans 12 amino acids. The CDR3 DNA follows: TGTGCCAGCAGTTTATCGGGCTCCTCTCCGTTCTTC. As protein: CASSLSGSSPFF.

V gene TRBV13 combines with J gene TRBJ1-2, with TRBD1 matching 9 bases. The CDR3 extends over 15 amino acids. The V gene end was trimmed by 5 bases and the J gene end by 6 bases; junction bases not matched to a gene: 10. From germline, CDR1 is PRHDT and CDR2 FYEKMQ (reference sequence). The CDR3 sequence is CASSTMDRGRDGYTF. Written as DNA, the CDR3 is TGTGCCAGCAGCACGATGGACAGGGGAAGGGATGGCTACACCTTC.

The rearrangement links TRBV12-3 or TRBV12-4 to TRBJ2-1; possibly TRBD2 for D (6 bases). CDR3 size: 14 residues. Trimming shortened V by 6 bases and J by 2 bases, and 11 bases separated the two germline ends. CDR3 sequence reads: CASSRTGAYNEQFF. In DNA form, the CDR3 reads TGTGCCAGCAGCCGTACGGGGGCCTACAATGAGCAGTTCTTC.

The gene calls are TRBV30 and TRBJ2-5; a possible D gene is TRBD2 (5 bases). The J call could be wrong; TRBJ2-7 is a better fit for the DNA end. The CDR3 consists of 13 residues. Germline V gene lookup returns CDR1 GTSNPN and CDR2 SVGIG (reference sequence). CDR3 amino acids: CAWSAAGAYEQYF. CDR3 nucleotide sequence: TGTGCCTGGAGTGCTGCCGGGGCCTACGAGCAGTACTTC.

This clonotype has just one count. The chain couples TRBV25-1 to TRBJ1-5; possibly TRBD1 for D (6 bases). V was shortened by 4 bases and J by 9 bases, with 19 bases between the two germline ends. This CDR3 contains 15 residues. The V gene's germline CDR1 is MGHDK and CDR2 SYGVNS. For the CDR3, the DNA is TGTGCCAGCAGTGGCGCCGACAGGCCTTTGGGGCCCCAGCATTTT. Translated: CASSGADRPLGPQHF.

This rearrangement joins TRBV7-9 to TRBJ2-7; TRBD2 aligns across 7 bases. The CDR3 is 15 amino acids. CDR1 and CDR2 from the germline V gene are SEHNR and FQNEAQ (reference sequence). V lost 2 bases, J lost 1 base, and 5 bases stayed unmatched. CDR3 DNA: TGTGCCAGCAGCTTACGCGGGAGCAGGTCCTACGAGCAGTACTTC. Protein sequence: CASSLRGSRSYEQYF.

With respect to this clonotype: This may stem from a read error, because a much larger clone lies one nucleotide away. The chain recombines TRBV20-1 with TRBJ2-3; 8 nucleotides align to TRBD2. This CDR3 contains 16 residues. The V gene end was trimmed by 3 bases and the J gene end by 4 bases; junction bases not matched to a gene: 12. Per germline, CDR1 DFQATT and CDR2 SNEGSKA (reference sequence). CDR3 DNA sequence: TGCAGTGCTAGCCCTCGAGCGGGAGTTCGTGCAGATACGCAGTATTTT. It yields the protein CSASPRAGVRADTQYF.

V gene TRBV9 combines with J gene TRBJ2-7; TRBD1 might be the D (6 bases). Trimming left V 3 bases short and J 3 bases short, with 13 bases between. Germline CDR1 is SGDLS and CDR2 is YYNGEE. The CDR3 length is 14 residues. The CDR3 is CASSAEGRGYEQYF. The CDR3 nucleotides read TGTGCCAGCAGCGCAGAGGGCAGGGGCTACGAGCAGTACTTC. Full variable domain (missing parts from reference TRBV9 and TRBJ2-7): DSGVTQTPKHLITATGQRVTLRCSPRSGDLSVYWYQQSLDQGLQFLIQYYNGEERAKGNILERFSAQQFPDLHSELNLSSLELGDSALYFCASSAEGRGYEQYFGPGTRLTVT.